Following are 26 T cell receptor beta chains from one sample sequenced in a study of blood T cells in healthy people across ages (dated by TCRdb to between 2014 and 2017). Library method: 5' RACE. These reads were obtained on an Illumina HiSeq 2500. The second PCR ran for roughly 7 to 11 cycles and used a J-beta primer mix along with a sample-barcoded 5' primer. TCRdb passed the public sequencing reads through fastp at Q25 and MiXCR, retaining productive beta sequences. For every CDR3 protein sequence, its rows merge into one entry that carries the most common genes and DNA. In all, the sample holds about 720,000 distinct CDR3 sequences, and approximately 22% of those were seen once. Approximately 20% of the sample is taken by the ten largest. Sequencing was carried out using blood. These receptors came from a man in his sixties or seventies in good health.

This clonotype has more than one count but fewer than ten. The chain is built from TRBV7-2 and TRBJ2-5, with 7 bases identical to TRBD2. The J call is doubtful: the DNA matches TRBJ2-1 better. CDR1 and CDR2 from the germline V gene are SGHTA and FQGNSA. The CDR3 length is 12 residues. The CDR3, as DNA: TGTGCCAGCGGACTTAGGGAGGGTGAGCAGTTCTTC. This sequence encodes CASGLREGEQFF.

The chain combines TRBV18 with TRBJ1-5; 7 bases align to TRBD1. The CDR3 runs to 15 residues. Germline-derived CDR1 and CDR2 are KGHSH and LQKENI. V lost 3 bases and J lost 4; bases outside the gene matches: 6. Written as DNA, the CDR3 is TGTGCCAGCTCACCTCTCGGACAGGCGAATCAGCCCCAGCATTTT. Its protein product is CASSPLGQANQPQHF.

This clonotype was counted between two and nine times. The V call is TRBV12-3 or TRBV12-4, the J call TRBJ2-1, with 10 positions matching TRBD1. Losses at the gene ends were 6 bases for V and 6 bases for J; bases not matched to a gene: 8. The CDR3 covers 15 residues. The CDR3 DNA sequence: TGTGCCAGCAGAACCGGGACAGGGGAATTCAATGAGCAGTTCTTC. Its protein product is CASRTGTGEFNEQFF.

The chain has TRBV5-1 and TRBJ2-5; 9 nucleotides line up with TRBD1. The CDR3 covers 16 residues. J was trimmed by 4 bases and V by 0 bases; bases with no gene match: 7. From germline, CDR1 is SGHRS and CDR2 YFSETQ. The CDR3 nucleotides are TGCGCCAGCAGCTTGGATGGACAGGGGACTGTAGAGACCCAGTACTTC. Protein sequence: CASSLDGQGTVETQYF.

The chain joins TRBV11-2 to TRBJ2-5; D possibly corresponds to TRBD1 (6 bases). CDR1 SGHAT and CDR2 FQNNGV come from the germline V gene. Trimming took 1 base from V and 4 from J, leaving 10 bases between them. The CDR3 consists of 14 residues. CDR3 coding DNA: TGTGCCAGCAGCTTAGTTGCCAGGGGAGAGACCCAGTACTTC. This codes for CASSLVARGETQYF.

The rearrangement links TRBV12-3 or TRBV12-4 to TRBJ2-1; 8 nucleotides align to TRBD2. The CDR3 extends over 14 amino acids. The ends lost 2 bases at V and 7 bases at J; junction bases unmatched: 4. CDR3 protein: CASSLSGGRNEQFF. In nucleotides, the CDR3 is TGTGCCAGCAGTTTATCGGGGGGGCGGAATGAGCAGTTCTTC.

The J gene is TRBJ1-2, the V gene TRBV4-1; the D gene is possibly TRBD1 (5 bases). The CDR3 is 14 residues long. Trimming took off 1 base at V and 4 bases at J, with 10 bases between the two ends. Germline lookup yields CDR1 MGHRA and CDR2 YSYEKL. This chain's CDR3 is CASSQVETGYGYTF. The CDR3 DNA sequence: TGCGCCAGCAGCCAAGTAGAAACAGGCTATGGCTACACCTTC.

V and J are TRBV20-1 and TRBJ2-5, with D perhaps TRBD1 (6 bases). The CDR3 has 14 residues. The ends were cut back, 3 bases at V and 4 bases at J, with 15 bases in the middle. Germline V CDR1 and CDR2: DFQATT, SNEGSKA (reference sequence). The CDR3 protein is CSARGTPLGETQYF. CDR3 nucleotides: TGCAGTGCTAGGGGGACACCATTAGGAGAGACCCAGTACTTC.

This clonotype was counted a few times. The chain links TRBV5-7 to TRBJ2-2; 9 nucleotides align to TRBD1. TRBV5-7 qualifies as an ORF whose function is uncertain. The CDR3 has 17 amino acids. V shed 6 bases and J 5 bases; nucleotides not matched to a gene: 14. CDR3 loop: CASKQGAYGFGTGELFF. The DNA of the CDR3 is TGTGCCAGCAAACAGGGGGCGTACGGGTTCGGGACCGGGGAGCTGTTTTTT.

The chain uses TRBV12-3 or TRBV12-4 and TRBJ2-2, with 8 bases that match TRBD2. This CDR3 is built from 18 residues. V lost 5 bases to trimming and J lost 1 base; unmatched junction nucleotides: 12. The CDR3 loop is CASSDTGGLAGNTGELFF. Written as DNA, the CDR3 is TGTGCCAGCAGTGACACTGGGGGGCTAGCGGGGAACACCGGGGAGCTGTTTTTT.

The V gene is TRBV27, the J gene TRBJ2-1; 8 bases agree with TRBD1. Germline CDR1 is MNHEY and CDR2 is SMNVEV (reference sequence). The CDR3 is made up of 15 amino acids. Losses at the gene ends were 3 bases for V and 6 bases for J; bases not matched to a gene: 7. CDR3: CASSFSGTGLNEQFF. In nucleotides, the CDR3 is TGTGCCAGCAGTTTTTCCGGGACAGGACTCAATGAGCAGTTCTTC.

The V gene is TRBV15, the J gene TRBJ1-4, with a tentative D call TRBD1 (5 bases). CDR1 is LNHNV and CDR2 is YYDKDF in the germline V gene (reference sequence). The CDR3 length is 16 residues. V was shortened by 1 base and J by 4 bases, with 13 bases between the two germline ends. The CDR3 DNA reads TGTGCCACCAGCAGAGGTGATGGGGCCTATAATGAAAAACTGTTTTTT. Protein sequence: CATSRGDGAYNEKLFF. The full variable domain, in which reference TRBV15 and TRBJ1-4 provide the parts outside the CDR3, is DAMVIQNPRYQVTQFGKPVTLSCSQTLNHNVMYWYQQKSSQAPKLLFHYYDKDFNNEADTPDNFQSRRPNTSFCFLDIRSPGLGDTAMYLCATSRGDGAYNEKLFFGSGTQLSVL.

This clonotype occurred a few times. This sequence joins TRBV7-9 and TRBJ2-1, with 9 bases lining up with TRBD2. This CDR3 has 16 amino acids. The V and J ends lost 0 bases and 14 bases, in that order; junction bases with no gene match: 14. The V gene's germline CDR1 is SEHNR and CDR2 FQNEAQ (reference sequence). The CDR3 nucleotides are TGTGCCAGCAGCTTAGCCTTGCTAGCGGGGAGAACGGAGAAGTTCTTC. This gives the protein CASSLALLAGRTEKFF.

The chain carries TRBV7-2 and TRBJ2-3, with TRBD1 as a possible D gene (5 bases). Trimming removed 2 bases from V and 7 bases from J, with 7 bases in between. The length of the CDR3 is 12 residues. CDR1 is SGHTA and CDR2 is FQGNSA in the germline V gene. CDR3 region: CASSLTGYTQYF. CDR3 nucleotide sequence: TGTGCCAGCAGCTTAACAGGTTATACGCAGTATTTT.

V and J are TRBV20-1 and TRBJ1-1; TRBD1 matches 8 bases. V lost 0 bases to trimming and J lost 10 bases; unmatched junction nucleotides: 7. The CDR3 loop spans 13 amino acids. Looked up from germline, CDR1 is DFQATT and CDR2 is SNEGSKA (reference sequence). CDR3 DNA sequence: TGCAGTGCTAGAGATGCCAGGGGGCATGGAGCTTTCTTT. This gives the protein CSARDARGHGAFF.

The V call is TRBV9, the J call TRBJ1-3, with 10 nucleotides matching TRBD1. Trimming cost V 3 bases and J 6 bases; bases outside gene matches: 6. The V gene's germline CDR1 is SGDLS and CDR2 YYNGEE. There are 15 residues in the CDR3. The CDR3 region has the DNA TGTGCCAGCAGCGCCCAGACAGGGGGCGAAAACACCATATATTTT. Encoded protein: CASSAQTGGENTIYF.

This clonotype showed up just a few times. The germline gene is not matched at one end of the junction; a read error may be the cause. This sequence joins TRBV29-1 and TRBJ1-1, with D maybe TRBD1 (5 bases). Germline lookup yields CDR1 SQVTM and CDR2 ANQGSEA. The CDR3 runs to 19 residues. Here the CDR3 DNA reads TGCAGCGTTGAAGCCTCGGGTCGTGGCAGGGCGAGGATGAACACTGAAGCCTTCTTT. The encoded protein is CSVEASGRGRARMNTEAFF.

The chain recombines TRBV6-2 or TRBV6-3 with TRBJ2-2, with TRBD2 matching 11 bases. The CDR3 length is 17 residues. Trimming cost V 1 base and J 4 bases; bases outside gene matches: 5. Germline CDR1 and CDR2: MNHEY and SVGEGT. The DNA for the CDR3 is TGTGCCAGCAGTTACTTTTCTAGCGGGAGGACCACCGGGGAGCTGTTTTTT. Amino acid sequence: CASSYFSSGRTTGELFF.

This clonotype was seen a handful of times. CDR3 sequence: CSVGRPGVRNIQYF. CDR3 sequence (DNA): TGCAGCGTTGGCCGCCCAGGGGTCAGGAACATTCAGTACTTC. The genes are TRBV29-1 and TRBJ2-4, with a weak D call TRBD1 (6 bases). The germline gives CDR1 SQVTM, CDR2 ANQGSEA. The CDR3 is 14 residues long. V lost 4 bases and J lost 7, with 17 bases in between.

CDR3 bases: TGTGCCAGCAGCGTAGGAGGGAAAGATACGCAGTATTTT. Its protein product is CASSVGGKDTQYF. This chain uses TRBV9 with TRBJ2-3, with D tentatively TRBD2 (5 bases). The CDR3 loop spans 13 amino acids. The ends were cut back, 0 bases at V and 5 bases at J, with 7 bases in the middle. Germline V gene sequence: CDR1 SGDLS, CDR2 YYNGEE. The complete variable domain, with remaining parts taken from reference TRBV9 and TRBJ2-3, reads DSGVTQTPKHLITATGQRVTLRCSPRSGDLSVYWYQQSLDQGLQFLIQYYNGEERAKGNILERFSAQQFPDLHSELNLSSLELGDSALYFCASSVGGKDTQYFGPGTRLTVL.

The rearrangement joins TRBV12-3 or TRBV12-4 to TRBJ1-4; the match to TRBD1 covers 11 bases. The V gene end was trimmed by 5 bases and the J gene end by 7 bases; junction bases not matched to a gene: 12. The CDR3 sequence is 17 residues long. In nucleotides, the CDR3 is TGTGCCAGCAGTGCACCGAGGACAGGGGGCGAGAGTGAAAAACTGTTTTTT. Its translation is CASSAPRTGGESEKLFF.

J is TRBJ1-4 and V is TRBV15; no firm D call. The CDR3 has 13 amino acids. Germline loops: CDR1 LNHNV, CDR2 YYDKDF (reference sequence). Trimming took off 1 base at V and 8 bases at J, with 8 bases between the two ends. Here the CDR3 DNA reads TGTGCCACCAGCAGAGTGCTACGGGAAAAACTGTTTTTT. Protein sequence: CATSRVLREKLFF.

This clonotype has just a few counts. The chain employs TRBV12-5 and TRBJ1-1; D perhaps matches TRBD1 (6 bases). The CDR3 covers 16 residues. Trimming took off 0 bases at V and 6 bases at J, with 17 bases between the two ends. The V gene's germline CDR1 is LGHNT and CDR2 FRNRAP. This CDR3 is CASGLVLRQGKAEAFF. CDR3 bases: TGTGCTAGTGGTTTGGTACTTCGGCAGGGGAAAGCTGAAGCTTTCTTT.

This clonotype has more than one count but fewer than ten. This may be a read error, as it is one base from a much larger clone. The CDR3 here is CAGSLNSGRDTQYF. The CDR3 DNA reads as TGTGCCGGCAGCTTAAATAGCGGGAGGGATACGCAGTATTTT. This sequence joins TRBV7-3 and TRBJ2-3; 10 positions match TRBD2. Germline V gene lookup returns CDR1 SGHTA and CDR2 FQGTGA. The CDR3 loop spans 14 amino acids.

The sample holds a few counts of this clonotype. One junction end disagrees with the germline gene, perhaps due to a read error. V and J are TRBV12-3 or TRBV12-4 and TRBJ1-2; D unclear. The CDR3 is made up of 12 amino acids. CDR3 region: CASGFGFYGYTF. The CDR3 bases are TGTGCCAGCGGTTTTGGGTTCTATGGCTACACCTTC.

This clonotype was counted between two and nine times. The chain joins TRBV5-8 to TRBJ1-5, with no clear D. Germline-derived CDR1 and CDR2 are SGHTS and YDEGEE. This CDR3 contains 13 residues. The V and J ends lost 4 bases and 3 bases respectively, with 8 bases between them. The CDR3: CASSRRFNQPQHF. The CDR3 nucleotides are TGTGCCAGCAGCCGACGGTTCAATCAGCCCCAGCATTTT.